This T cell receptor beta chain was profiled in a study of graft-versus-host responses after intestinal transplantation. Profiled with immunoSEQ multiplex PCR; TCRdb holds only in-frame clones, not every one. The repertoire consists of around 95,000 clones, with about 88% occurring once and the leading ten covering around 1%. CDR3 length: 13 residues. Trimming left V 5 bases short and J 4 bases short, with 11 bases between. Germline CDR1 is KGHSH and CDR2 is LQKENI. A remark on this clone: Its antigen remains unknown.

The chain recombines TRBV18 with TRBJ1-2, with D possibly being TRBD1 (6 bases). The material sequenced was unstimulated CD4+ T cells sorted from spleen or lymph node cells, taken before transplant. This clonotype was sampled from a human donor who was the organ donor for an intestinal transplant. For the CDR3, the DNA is TGTGCCAGCTCAGAAGACAGGTTCTATGGCTACACCTTC. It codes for CASSEDRFYGYTF.